This TCR beta chain was found in a study of control samples from healthy donors and cancer patients. TCRdb keeps only in-frame clones here, not all; method: immunoSEQ multiplex PCR. The repertoire holds around 130,000 clones, more than 80% seen once, with 40% in the top ten. The CDR3 runs to 14 residues. With 2 bases removed from V and 7 bases from J, the gap between germline ends came to 10 bases. Germline V gene data show CDR1 as SGHNT and CDR2 as YYREEE (reference sequence). The sequenced material came from blood. The rearrangement links TRBV5-4 to TRBJ1-6; the D is unclear. The receptor's source is a man over 45 in good health. DNA of the CDR3: TGTGCCAGCAGCTTTAGCTTTGGGAATTCACCCCTCCACTTT. Translation gives CASSFSFGNSPLHF.